At least ten counts were recorded for the clone carrying this TCR beta chain. Its antigen is not identified. One junction end does not reproduce the germline sequence, and a read error may be involved. This sample is part of a study of molecular identifiers for immune sequencing clone quantification. In preparing bulk TCR libraries, previously described methods and listed TCR primers were used. TCRdb processed the PCR reads anew with MiXCR; each CDR3 protein has one entry. This sample yields about 640,000 distinct CDR3 sequences, of which 20% are seen a single time; roughly 0.9% belongs to the top ten. Germline CDR1 and CDR2: SGHAT and FQNNGV. The CDR3 length is 14 residues. Findings and caveats of the study: Spike-in Jurkat TCR RNA from a single cell reportedly registered among about a million naive cells. Shared barcodes on identical TCR molecules could underestimate the sizes of highly expanded clones. Among effectors, clones above 20 RNA copies held over 97% of molecules; among naive cells, under 1%.

The sequenced sample consisted of naive CD8+ T cells from blood, with Jurkat cell RNA spiked in. Subset noted: FACS-sorted CD8+CD4-CCR7+CD45RA+ naive T cells. This TCR derives from a human donor in good health. Some libraries in this study had Jurkat cell RNA spiked in. This chain connects TRBV11-2 to TRBJ2-7; the match to TRBD1 covers 7 bases. The CDR3 region has the DNA TGTGCCAGCAGCCCGACAGGGTTTTCCTTCGAGCAGTACTTC. It yields the protein CASSPTGFSFEQYF.